The 21 T cell receptor beta chains presented below share a single source sample, sequenced in a study of molecular identifiers for immune sequencing clone quantification. TCRdb reanalysed the PCR reads using MiXCR and keeps one entry per CDR3 protein. The table lists 85,000 to 90,000 distinct CDR3 sequences, about 20% of them singletons. Source material: naive CD8+ T cells from blood, with Jurkat cell RNA spiked in. Documented subset: FACS-sorted CD8+CD4-CCR7+CD45RA+ naive T cells. These receptors all come from a human donor in good health. Some libraries in this study had Jurkat cell RNA spiked in.

A word on this clonotype: A clone one base away is much larger, so this may be a read error. The chain uses TRBV27 and TRBJ2-1; 7 nucleotides align to TRBD2. CDR1 is MNHEY and CDR2 is SMNVEV in the germline V gene (reference sequence). The CDR3 loop spans 17 amino acids. This CDR3 is CASSSLAVTSSYNKQFF. CDR3 DNA: TGTGCCAGCAGTTCTCTAGCGGTTACTAGCTCCTACAATAAGCAGTTCTTC.

This clonotype was detected many times. This sequence joins TRBV14 and TRBJ1-2; D unresolved. The germline CDR1 and CDR2 sequences are SGHDN and FVKESK. The CDR3 totals 16 residues. V lost 2 bases and J 3 bases, leaving 16 bases between the germline ends. This CDR3 reads CASSQLAGRTHYGYTF. For the CDR3, the DNA is TGTGCCAGCAGCCAATTGGCGGGGAGGACCCACTATGGCTACACCTTC. Full variable domain (missing parts from reference TRBV14 and TRBJ1-2): EAGVTQFPSHSVIEKGQTVTLRCDPISGHDNLYWYRRVMGKEIKFLLHFVKESKQDESGMPNNRFLAERTGGTYSTLKVQPAELEDSGVYFCASSQLAGRTHYGYTFGSGTRLTVV.

This clonotype occurred many times. The rearrangement joins TRBV2 to TRBJ2-3; 10 bases line up with TRBD2. Germline values: CDR1 SNHLY, CDR2 FYNNEI. V was clipped by 2 bases and J by 0 bases; unmatched bases: 26. The CDR3 is made up of 24 amino acids. CDR3 amino acids: CASSEFLGWGLEALAGASTDTQYF. CDR3 in DNA: TGTGCCAGCAGTGAATTTCTTGGTTGGGGACTTGAGGCCCTAGCGGGGGCAAGCACAGATACGCAGTATTTT.

The chain links TRBV5-4 to TRBJ2-7, with TRBD2 as a possible D gene (5 bases). Trimming left V 0 bases short and J 3 bases short, with 13 bases between. CDR3 length: 15 residues. Germline loops: CDR1 SGHNT, CDR2 YYREEE (reference sequence). In DNA, the CDR3 is TGTGCCAGCAGCTTGGGTCGGGGTAGTAGCTACGAGCAGTACTTC. The encoded protein is CASSLGRGSSYEQYF.

This clonotype has a count of ten or more. The V call is TRBV29-1, the J call TRBJ2-7; 10 bases align to TRBD2. Germline CDR1 SQVTM, CDR2 ANQGSEA. The CDR3 sequence is 19 residues long. J was trimmed by 2 bases and V by 2 bases; bases with no gene match: 18. CDR3 sequence: CSVEFLVGTPGTSAYEQYF. The DNA for the CDR3 is TGCAGCGTTGAATTTCTAGTCGGGACTCCGGGGACTAGCGCCTACGAGCAGTACTTC.

This clonotype was counted ten times or more. This chain uses TRBV6-2 or TRBV6-3 with TRBJ2-2, with D unresolved. Germline CDR1 is MNHEY and CDR2 is SVGEGT. This CDR3 is built from 15 residues. Trimming pared 7 bases from V and 2 bases from J, leaving 14 bases between. CDR3 region: CASTSPPLNTGELFF. The CDR3 region has the DNA TGTGCCAGCACCTCCCCCCCATTAAACACCGGGGAGCTGTTTTTT.

This clonotype was counted many times. The chain employs TRBV12-3 or TRBV12-4 and TRBJ2-2; unclear D gene. The CDR3 consists of 12 residues. The V end lost 5 bases, the J end lost 3 bases, and 4 bases lay between the germline ends. The CDR3 sequence is CASSPDTGELFF. Here the CDR3 DNA reads TGTGCCAGCAGTCCAGACACCGGGGAGCTGTTTTTT.

This clonotype has just one count. A much larger clonotype is one base distant, so this may be a read error. V and J are TRBV11-2 and TRBJ2-4; D may be TRBD1 (5 bases). The germline gives CDR1 SGHAT, CDR2 FQNNGV. This CDR3 comprises 11 residues. The CDR3 loop reads CTSSLGDLQYF. The CDR3 DNA is TGTACCAGCAGCTTAGGGGATCTTCAGTACTTC.

This clonotype showed up just a few times. This may come from a read error, since a much larger clone is one base off. The genes are TRBV29-1 and TRBJ1-3, with D uncertain. This CDR3 has 14 amino acids. V was trimmed by 4 bases and J by 1 base, leaving 11 bases between them. Germline CDR1 and CDR2: SQVTM and ANQGSEA. CDR3 in DNA: TGCAGCGTTGCATTTCTTGGGTCTGGAAACACCATATATTTT. This codes for CSVAFLGSGNTIYF. The whole variable domain, remainder taken from reference TRBV29-1 and TRBJ1-3, is SAVISQKPSRDICQRGTSLTIQCQVDSQVTMMFWYRQQPGQSLTLIATANQGSEATYESGFVIDKFPISRPNLTFSTLTVSNMSPEDSSIYLCSVAFLGSGNTIYFGEGSWLTVV.

This clonotype was recorded many times. The DNA of the CDR3 is TGTGCCACCAGCCCTCGGGGGCTCCAAGATACGCAGTATTTT. Its translation is CATSPRGLQDTQYF. This chain uses TRBV24-1 with TRBJ2-3; D assignment may be TRBD1 or TRBD2 (6 bases each). The V end was cut by 7 bases, the J end by 5 bases, with 15 bases between. This CDR3 region has 14 residues. CDR1 is KGHDR, CDR2 SFDVKD, per germline.

The sample holds a few counts of this clonotype. The genes are TRBV12-3 or TRBV12-4 and TRBJ2-5, with 7 nucleotides matching TRBD2. Trimming took 8 bases from V and 1 from J; bases not matched to a gene: 7. The length of the CDR3 is 14 residues. The DNA of the CDR3 is TGTGCCAGCCGTGGGGGGGGGGGCCAAGAGACCCAGTACTTC. Protein product: CASRGGGGQETQYF.

This clonotype occurred many times. This rearrangement joins TRBV5-1 to TRBJ2-3; the match to TRBD2 covers 8 bases. The ends lost 6 bases at V and 5 bases at J; junction bases unmatched: 14. The germline CDR1 and CDR2 sequences are SGHRS and YFSETQ. CDR3 length: 16 residues. The CDR3 bases are TGCGCCAGCACGGGGAATAGCGGGATGGTGAGAGATACGCAGTATTTT. It is translated as CASTGNSGMVRDTQYF.

This clonotype occurred many times. This chain joins TRBV7-2 and TRBJ1-2; 8 bases align to TRBD1. Per germline, CDR1 SGHTA and CDR2 FQGNSA. Trimming cost V 4 bases and J 10 bases; bases outside gene matches: 8. This CDR3 region has 13 residues. The DNA of the CDR3 is TGTGCCAGCAGCTCGACAGGGGTTGCGGACTACACCTTC. As protein: CASSSTGVADYTF.

A note on this clonotype: This could be a read error, since a much larger clone is one nucleotide away. In this CDR3 the conserved last residue, phenylalanine or tryptophan, is missing, so a read error is likely. J is TRBJ2-7 and V is TRBV11-2, with D tentatively TRBD2 (6 bases). The CDR3 has 16 amino acids. V was pared by 1 base and J by 6 bases, with 19 bases between. Per germline, CDR1 SGHAT and CDR2 FQNNGV. CDR3 protein: CASSLVPLTSPGEQYL. CDR3 in DNA: TGTGCCAGCAGCTTAGTCCCCCTCACTAGCCCTGGCGAGCAGTACCTC.

This clonotype showed up just a few times. The chain carries TRBV9 and TRBJ2-3, with D perhaps TRBD2 (7 bases). This CDR3 comprises 16 residues. The V gene's germline CDR1 is SGDLS and CDR2 YYNGEE. V dropped 0 bases and J dropped 3 bases, with 14 bases sitting between them. CDR3 bases: TGTGCCAGCAGCGTAGGTTGGGGGGGCTGGACAGATACGCAGTATTTT. It codes for CASSVGWGGWTDTQYF.

In this sample, this clonotype turned up many times. V is TRBV20-1 and J is TRBJ2-1; D might be TRBD2 (5 bases). Trimming took 0 bases from V and 13 from J, leaving 10 bases between them. This CDR3 spans 11 amino acids. Germline V gives CDR1 DFQATT, CDR2 SNEGSKA (reference sequence). The CDR3 DNA reads as TGCAGTGCTAGAGATTGGGCGGGTCAGTTCTTC. Protein: CSARDWAGQFF.

Concerning this clonotype itself: Since a much larger clone is just one base distant, this may be a read error. J is TRBJ2-1 and V is TRBV7-9, with 9 bases fitting TRBD2. The CDR3 contains 16 residues. V shed 4 bases, J shed 8 bases, and the junction held 12 bases outside the gene matches. In germline, CDR1 is SEHNR, CDR2 FQNEAQ (reference sequence). The CDR3 DNA reads TGTGCCAGCAGCTCCCCGGGTAGCGGGGGAGCCCATGAGCAGTTCTTC. Protein sequence: CASSSPGSGGAHEQFF.

This clonotype was picked up many times. The rearrangement uses TRBV11-2 and TRBJ2-7; either TRBD1 or TRBD2 may fit D (5 bases each). The germline V and J ends were trimmed by 1 base and 0 bases, with 13 bases remaining between them. The germline V gene encodes CDR1 SGHAT and CDR2 FQNNGV. The CDR3 runs to 16 residues. CDR3 loop: CASSLVFRGISYEQYF. CDR3 DNA: TGTGCCAGCAGCTTAGTGTTCCGGGGCATCTCCTACGAGCAGTACTTC.

The sample holds many counts of this clonotype. J is TRBJ2-2 and V is TRBV19; 9 nucleotides agree with TRBD1. Looked up from germline, CDR1 is LNHDA and CDR2 is SQIVND (reference sequence). Trimming removed 5 bases from V and 4 bases from J; junction bases left unmatched: 5. This CDR3 contains 15 residues. CDR3 in DNA: TGTGCCAGTAGTCCGATGACAGGGGGCACCGGGGAGCTGTTTTTT. It specifies CASSPMTGGTGELFF.

Turning to this clonotype: One junction end does not reproduce the germline sequence, and a read error may be involved. The chain combines TRBV11-2 with TRBJ2-3, with 7 positions matching TRBD2. The CDR3 length is 14 residues. Germline CDR1 is SGHAT and CDR2 is FQNNGV. The CDR3 protein is CAGSQGEGPDTQYF. CDR3 coding DNA: TGTGCCGGCAGCCAAGGGGAGGGACCAGATACGCAGTATTTT. The variable domain in full, with the rest retrieved from reference TRBV11-2 and TRBJ2-3, is EAGVAQSPRYKIIEKRQSVAFWCNPISGHATLYWYQQILGQGPKLLIQFQNNGVVDDSQLPKDRFSAERLKGVDSTLKIQPAKLEDSAVYLCAGSQGEGPDTQYFGPGTRLTVL.

The sample holds many counts of this clonotype. This sequence joins TRBV20-1 and TRBJ1-1; D might be TRBD1 (5 bases). Trimming pared 0 bases from V and 7 bases from J, leaving 12 bases between. The CDR3 covers 13 residues. Germline V lookup: CDR1 DFQATT, CDR2 SNEGSKA (reference sequence). CDR3 in amino acids: CSARDYRRGEAFF. The CDR3 DNA sequence: TGCAGTGCTAGAGATTATAGAAGGGGTGAAGCTTTCTTT.